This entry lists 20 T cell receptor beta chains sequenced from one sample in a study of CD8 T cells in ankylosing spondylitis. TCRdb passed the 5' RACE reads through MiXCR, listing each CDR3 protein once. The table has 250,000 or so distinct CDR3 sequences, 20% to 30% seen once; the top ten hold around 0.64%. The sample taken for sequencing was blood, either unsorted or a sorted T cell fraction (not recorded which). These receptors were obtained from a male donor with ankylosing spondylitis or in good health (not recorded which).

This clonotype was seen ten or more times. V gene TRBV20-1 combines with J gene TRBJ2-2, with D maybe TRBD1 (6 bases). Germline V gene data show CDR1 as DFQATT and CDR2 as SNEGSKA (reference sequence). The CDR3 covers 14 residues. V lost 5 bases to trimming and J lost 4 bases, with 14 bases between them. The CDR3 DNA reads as TGCAGTGCTTTCCCGGGACAACCCACCGGGGAGCTGTTTTTT. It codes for CSAFPGQPTGELFF.

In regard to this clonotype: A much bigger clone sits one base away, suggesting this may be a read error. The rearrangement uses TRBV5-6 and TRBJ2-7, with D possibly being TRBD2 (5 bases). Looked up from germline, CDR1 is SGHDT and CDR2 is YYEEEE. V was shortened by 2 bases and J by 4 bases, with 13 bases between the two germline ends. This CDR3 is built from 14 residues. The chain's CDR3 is CASSFGVTVYEQYF. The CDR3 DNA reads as TGTGCCAGCAGCTTCGGGGTGACGGTATACGAGCAGTACTTC.

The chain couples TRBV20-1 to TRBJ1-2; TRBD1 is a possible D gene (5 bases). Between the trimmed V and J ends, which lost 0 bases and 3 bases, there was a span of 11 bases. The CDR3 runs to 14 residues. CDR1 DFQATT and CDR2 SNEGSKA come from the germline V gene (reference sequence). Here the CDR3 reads CSARDIRGDYGYTF. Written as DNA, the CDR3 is TGCAGTGCTAGAGATATACGGGGGGACTATGGCTACACCTTC.

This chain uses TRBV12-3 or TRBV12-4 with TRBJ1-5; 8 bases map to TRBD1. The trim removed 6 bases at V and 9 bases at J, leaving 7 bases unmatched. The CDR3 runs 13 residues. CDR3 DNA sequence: TGTGCCAGCAGAGACAGGGGAGACGGGCCCCAGCATTTT. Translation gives CASRDRGDGPQHF.

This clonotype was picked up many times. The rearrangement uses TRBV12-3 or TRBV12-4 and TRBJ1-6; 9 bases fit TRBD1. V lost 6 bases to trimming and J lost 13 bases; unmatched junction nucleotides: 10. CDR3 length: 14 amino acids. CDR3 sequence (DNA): TGTGCCAGCAGGCCCGGGACAGGGTTGGGGCCCCTCCACTTT. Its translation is CASRPGTGLGPLHF.

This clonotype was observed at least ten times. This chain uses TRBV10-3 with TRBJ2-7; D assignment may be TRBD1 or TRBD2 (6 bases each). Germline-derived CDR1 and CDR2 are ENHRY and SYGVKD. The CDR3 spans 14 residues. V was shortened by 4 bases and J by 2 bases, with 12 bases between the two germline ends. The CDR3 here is CAISVNREAYEQYF. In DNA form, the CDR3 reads TGTGCCATCAGTGTAAACAGGGAGGCCTACGAGCAGTACTTC.

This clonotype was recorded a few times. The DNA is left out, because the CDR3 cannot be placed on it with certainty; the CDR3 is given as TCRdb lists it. CDR3 protein: CASSSSVRHRELFF. J is TRBJ2-2 and V is TRBV6-5. The CDR3 adds up to 14 amino acids, both ends counted. The V gene's germline CDR1 is MNHEY and CDR2 SVGAGI.

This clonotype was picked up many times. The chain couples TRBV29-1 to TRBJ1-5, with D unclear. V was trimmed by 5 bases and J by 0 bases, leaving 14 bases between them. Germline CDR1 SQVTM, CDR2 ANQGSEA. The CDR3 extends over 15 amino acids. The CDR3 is CSVMSEGDSNQPQHF. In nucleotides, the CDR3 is TGCAGCGTTATGTCCGAAGGAGATAGCAATCAGCCCCAGCATTTT.

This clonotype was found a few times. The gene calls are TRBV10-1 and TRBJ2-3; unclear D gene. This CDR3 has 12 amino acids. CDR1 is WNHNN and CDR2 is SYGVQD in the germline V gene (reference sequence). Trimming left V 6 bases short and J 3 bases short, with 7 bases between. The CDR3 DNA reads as TGCGCCAGCAGCCACCAAACAGATACGCAGTATTTT. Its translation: CASSHQTDTQYF.

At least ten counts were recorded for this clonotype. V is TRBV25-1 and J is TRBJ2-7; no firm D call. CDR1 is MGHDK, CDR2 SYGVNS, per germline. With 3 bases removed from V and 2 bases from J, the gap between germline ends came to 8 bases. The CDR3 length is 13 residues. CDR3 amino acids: CASSDPVTYEQYF. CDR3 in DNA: TGTGCCAGCAGTGATCCCGTTACCTACGAGCAGTACTTC.

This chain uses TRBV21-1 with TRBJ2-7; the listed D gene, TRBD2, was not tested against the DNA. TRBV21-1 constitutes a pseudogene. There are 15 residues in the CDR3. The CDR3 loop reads CASSKKGPRSYEQYF. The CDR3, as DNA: TGTGCCAGCAGCAAAAAGGGACCTCGCTCCTACGAGCAGTACTTC.

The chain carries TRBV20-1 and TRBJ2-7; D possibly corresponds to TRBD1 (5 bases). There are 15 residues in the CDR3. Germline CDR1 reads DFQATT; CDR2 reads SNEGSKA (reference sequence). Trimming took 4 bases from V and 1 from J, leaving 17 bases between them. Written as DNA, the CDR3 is TGCAGTGCTATAAACCAGGGTGAGGCTTCCTACGAGCAGTACTTC. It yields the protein CSAINQGEASYEQYF.

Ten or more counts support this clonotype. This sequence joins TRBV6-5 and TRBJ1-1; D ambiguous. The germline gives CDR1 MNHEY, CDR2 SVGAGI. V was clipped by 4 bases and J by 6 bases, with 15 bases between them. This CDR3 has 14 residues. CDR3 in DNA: TGTGCCAGCAGTTTTTCGTGGGGAAGGTCTGAAGCTTTCTTT. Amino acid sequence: CASSFSWGRSEAFF.

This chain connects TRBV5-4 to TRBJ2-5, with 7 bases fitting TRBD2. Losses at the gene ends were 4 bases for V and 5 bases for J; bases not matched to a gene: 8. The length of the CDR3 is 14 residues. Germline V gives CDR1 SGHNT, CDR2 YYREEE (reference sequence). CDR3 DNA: TGTGCCAGCAGCCAAGCGGGGCTAAGTGAGACCCAGTACTTC. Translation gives CASSQAGLSETQYF.

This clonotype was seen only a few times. The CDR3 DNA follows: TGTGCCAGCAGCGTGACTAGCGGGGGGCTTTACAATGAGCAGTTCTTC. Translation gives CASSVTSGGLYNEQFF. This chain joins TRBV6-1 and TRBJ2-1; TRBD2 matches 13 bases. The CDR3 runs to 16 residues. Germline loops: CDR1 MNHNS, CDR2 SASEGT. Trimming cost V 6 bases and J 4 bases; bases outside gene matches: 6.

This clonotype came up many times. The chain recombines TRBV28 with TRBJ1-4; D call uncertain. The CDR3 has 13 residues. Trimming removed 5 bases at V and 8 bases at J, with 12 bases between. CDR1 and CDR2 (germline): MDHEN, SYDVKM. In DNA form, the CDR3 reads TGTGCCAGCAGTCCCCGACGTCTAGAAAAACTGTTTTTT. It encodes CASSPRRLEKLFF.

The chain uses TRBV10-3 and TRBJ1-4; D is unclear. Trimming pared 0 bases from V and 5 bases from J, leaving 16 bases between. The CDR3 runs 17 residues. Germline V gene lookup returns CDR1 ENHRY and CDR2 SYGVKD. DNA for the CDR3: TGTGCCATCAGTGAGTCCCTGACGGCCACTGGGAATGAAAAACTGTTTTTT. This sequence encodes CAISESLTATGNEKLFF.

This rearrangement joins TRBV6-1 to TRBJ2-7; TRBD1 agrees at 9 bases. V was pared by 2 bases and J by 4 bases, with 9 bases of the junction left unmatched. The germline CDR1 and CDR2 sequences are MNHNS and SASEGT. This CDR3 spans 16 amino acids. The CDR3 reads CASSEQGTGRLYEQYF. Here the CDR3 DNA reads TGTGCCAGCAGTGAACAGGGGACAGGGCGGTTATACGAGCAGTACTTC.

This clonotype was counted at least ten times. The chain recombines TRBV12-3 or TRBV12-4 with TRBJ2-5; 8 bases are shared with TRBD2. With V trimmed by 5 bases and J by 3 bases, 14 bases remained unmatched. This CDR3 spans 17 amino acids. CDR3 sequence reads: CASSPLPPGGLKETQYF. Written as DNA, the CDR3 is TGTGCCAGCAGTCCCCTCCCCCCGGGGGGGCTAAAAGAGACCCAGTACTTC.

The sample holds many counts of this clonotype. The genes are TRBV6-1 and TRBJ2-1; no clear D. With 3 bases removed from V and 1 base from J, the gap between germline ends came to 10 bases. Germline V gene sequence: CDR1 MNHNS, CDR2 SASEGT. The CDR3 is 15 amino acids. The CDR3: CASSDESLSYNEQFF. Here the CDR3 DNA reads TGTGCCAGCAGTGACGAATCTCTGTCCTACAATGAGCAGTTCTTC.